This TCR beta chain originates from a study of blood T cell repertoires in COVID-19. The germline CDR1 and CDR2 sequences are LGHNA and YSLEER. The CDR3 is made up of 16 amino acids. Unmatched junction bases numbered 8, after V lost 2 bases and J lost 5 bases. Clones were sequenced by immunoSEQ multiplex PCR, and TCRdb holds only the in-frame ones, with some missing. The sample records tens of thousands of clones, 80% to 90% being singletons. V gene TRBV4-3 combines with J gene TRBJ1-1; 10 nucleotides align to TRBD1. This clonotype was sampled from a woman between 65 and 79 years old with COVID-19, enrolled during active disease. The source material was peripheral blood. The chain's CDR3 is CASSQLGTGVGTEAFF. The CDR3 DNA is TGCGCCAGCAGCCAACTAGGGACAGGGGTCGGAACTGAAGCTTTCTTT.